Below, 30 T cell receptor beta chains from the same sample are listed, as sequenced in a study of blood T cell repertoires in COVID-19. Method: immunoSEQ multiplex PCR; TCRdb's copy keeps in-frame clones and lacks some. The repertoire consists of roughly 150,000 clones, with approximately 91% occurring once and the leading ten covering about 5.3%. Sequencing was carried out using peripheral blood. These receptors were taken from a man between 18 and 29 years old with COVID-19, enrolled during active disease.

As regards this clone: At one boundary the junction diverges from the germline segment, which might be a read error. The chain's CDR3 is CAWSYQGAELVF. The CDR3 DNA sequence: TGTGCCTGGAGTTACCAGGGGGCGGAATTGGTATTC. The chain uses TRBV30 and TRBJ2-4, with 8 positions matching TRBD1. The CDR3 is 12 amino acids. In germline, CDR1 is GTSNPN, CDR2 SVGIG (reference sequence).

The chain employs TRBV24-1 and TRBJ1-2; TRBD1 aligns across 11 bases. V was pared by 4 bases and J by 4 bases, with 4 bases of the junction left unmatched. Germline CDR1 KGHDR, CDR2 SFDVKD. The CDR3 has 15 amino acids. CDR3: CATSDPGQGVYGYTF. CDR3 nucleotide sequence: TGTGCCACCAGTGACCCGGGACAGGGGGTCTATGGCTACACCTTC.

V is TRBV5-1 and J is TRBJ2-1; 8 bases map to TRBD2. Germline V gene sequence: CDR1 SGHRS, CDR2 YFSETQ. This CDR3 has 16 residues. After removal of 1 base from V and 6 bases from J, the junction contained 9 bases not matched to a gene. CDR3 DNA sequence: TGCGCCAGCAGCTTGTACCTGGCGGGAGGTCCCAATGAGCAGTTCTTC. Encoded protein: CASSLYLAGGPNEQFF.

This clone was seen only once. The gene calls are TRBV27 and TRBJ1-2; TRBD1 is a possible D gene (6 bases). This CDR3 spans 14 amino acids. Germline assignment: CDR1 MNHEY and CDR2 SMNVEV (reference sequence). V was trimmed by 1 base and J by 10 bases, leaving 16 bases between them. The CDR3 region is CASSLLGTPNTYTF. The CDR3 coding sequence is TGTGCCAGCAGTTTATTAGGGACACCAAACACCTACACCTTC.

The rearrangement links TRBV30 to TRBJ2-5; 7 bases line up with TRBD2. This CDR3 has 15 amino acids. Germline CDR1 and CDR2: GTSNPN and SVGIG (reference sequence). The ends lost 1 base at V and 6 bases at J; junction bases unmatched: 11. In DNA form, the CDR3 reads TGTGCCTGGAGTGGAGAAAGCGGGGTCATCCAGACCCAGTACTTC. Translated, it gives CAWSGESGVIQTQYF.

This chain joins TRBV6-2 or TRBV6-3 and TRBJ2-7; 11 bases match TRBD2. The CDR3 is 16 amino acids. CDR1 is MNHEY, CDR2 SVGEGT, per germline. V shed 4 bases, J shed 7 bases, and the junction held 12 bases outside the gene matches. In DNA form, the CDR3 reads TGTGCCAGCAGTTGGCTTCGGACTAGCGGGCCGAGGGAGCAGTACTTC. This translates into CASSWLRTSGPREQYF.

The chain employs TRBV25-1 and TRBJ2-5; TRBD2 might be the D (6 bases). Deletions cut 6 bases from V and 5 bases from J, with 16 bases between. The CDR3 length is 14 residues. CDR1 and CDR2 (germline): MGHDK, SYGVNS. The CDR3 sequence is CASRGREGRETQYF. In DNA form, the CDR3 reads TGTGCCAGCAGGGGTCGGGAAGGGAGGGAGACCCAGTACTTC.

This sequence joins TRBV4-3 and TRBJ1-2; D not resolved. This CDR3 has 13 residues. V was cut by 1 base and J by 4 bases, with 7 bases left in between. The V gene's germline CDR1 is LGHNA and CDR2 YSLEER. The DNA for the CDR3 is TGCGCCAGCAGCCAAGGAGGAATCTATGGCTACACCTTC. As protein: CASSQGGIYGYTF.

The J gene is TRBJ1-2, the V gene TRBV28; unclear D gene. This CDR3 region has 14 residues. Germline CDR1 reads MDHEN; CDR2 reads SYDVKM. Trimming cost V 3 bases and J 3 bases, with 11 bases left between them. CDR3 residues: CASSLQVTYYGYTF. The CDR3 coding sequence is TGTGCCAGCAGTTTGCAGGTTACTTACTATGGCTACACCTTC.

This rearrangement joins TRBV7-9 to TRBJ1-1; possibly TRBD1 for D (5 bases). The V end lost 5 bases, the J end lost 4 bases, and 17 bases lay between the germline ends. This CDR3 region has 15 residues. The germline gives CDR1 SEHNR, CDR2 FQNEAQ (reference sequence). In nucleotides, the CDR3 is TGTGCCAGCAGCCAAGGCGGGGCTAGTGGCACTGAAGCTTTCTTT. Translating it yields CASSQGGASGTEAFF.

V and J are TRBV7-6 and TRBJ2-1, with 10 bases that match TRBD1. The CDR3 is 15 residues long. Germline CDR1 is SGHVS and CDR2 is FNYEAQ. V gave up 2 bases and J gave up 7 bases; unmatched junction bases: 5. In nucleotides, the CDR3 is TGTGCCAGCAGCTTACCGGGACAGGGGAGGAATGAGCAGTTCTTC. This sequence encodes CASSLPGQGRNEQFF.

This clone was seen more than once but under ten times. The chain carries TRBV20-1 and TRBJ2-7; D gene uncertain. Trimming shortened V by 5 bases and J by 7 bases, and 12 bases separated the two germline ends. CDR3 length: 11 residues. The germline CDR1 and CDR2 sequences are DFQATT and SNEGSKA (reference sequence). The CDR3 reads CSAGPLVEQYF. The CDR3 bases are TGCAGTGCTGGGCCCCTCGTGGAGCAGTACTTC.

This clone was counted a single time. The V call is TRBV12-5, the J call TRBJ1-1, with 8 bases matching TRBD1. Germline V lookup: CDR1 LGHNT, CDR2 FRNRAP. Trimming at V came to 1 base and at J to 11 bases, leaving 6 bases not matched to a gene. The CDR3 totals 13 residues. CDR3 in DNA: TGTGCTAGTGGTTTGGCTTGGACAGGGAAGGCTTTCTTT. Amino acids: CASGLAWTGKAFF.

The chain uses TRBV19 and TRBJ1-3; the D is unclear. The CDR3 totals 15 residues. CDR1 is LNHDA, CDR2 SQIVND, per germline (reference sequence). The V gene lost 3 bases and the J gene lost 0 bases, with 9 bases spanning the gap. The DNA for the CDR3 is TGTGCCAGTAGTATTGATGCCAGCTCTGGAAACACCATATATTTT. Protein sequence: CASSIDASSGNTIYF.

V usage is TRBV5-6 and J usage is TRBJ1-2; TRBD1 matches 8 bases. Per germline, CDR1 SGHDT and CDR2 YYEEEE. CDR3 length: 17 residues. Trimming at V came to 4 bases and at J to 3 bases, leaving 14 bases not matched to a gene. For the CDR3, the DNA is TGTGCCAGCAGCCCCTGGGGACGACAGGGGAGTCACTATGGCTACACCTTC. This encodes CASSPWGRQGSHYGYTF.

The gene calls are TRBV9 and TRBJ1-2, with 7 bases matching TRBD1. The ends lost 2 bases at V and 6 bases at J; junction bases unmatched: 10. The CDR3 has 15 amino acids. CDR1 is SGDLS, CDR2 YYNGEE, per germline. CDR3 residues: CASSVSPQGRNGYTF. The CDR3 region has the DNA TGTGCCAGCAGCGTCAGCCCACAGGGGAGGAATGGCTACACCTTC.

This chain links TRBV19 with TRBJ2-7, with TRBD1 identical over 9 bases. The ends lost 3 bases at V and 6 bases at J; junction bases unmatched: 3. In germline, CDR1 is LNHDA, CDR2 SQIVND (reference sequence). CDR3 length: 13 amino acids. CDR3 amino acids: CASSIDRGGEQYF. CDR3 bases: TGTGCCAGTAGTATTGACAGGGGGGGCGAGCAGTACTTC.

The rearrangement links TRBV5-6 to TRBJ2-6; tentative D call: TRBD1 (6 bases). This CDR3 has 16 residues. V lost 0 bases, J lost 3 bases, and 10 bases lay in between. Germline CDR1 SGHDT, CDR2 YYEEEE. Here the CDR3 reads CASSLGPGDGANVLTF. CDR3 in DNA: TGTGCCAGCAGCTTGGGTCCAGGGGATGGGGCCAACGTCCTGACTTTC.

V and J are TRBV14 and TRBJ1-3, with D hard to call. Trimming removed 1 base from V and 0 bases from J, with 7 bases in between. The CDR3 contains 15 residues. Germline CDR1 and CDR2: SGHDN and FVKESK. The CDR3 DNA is TGTGCCAGCAGCCAAGGGTTCGGCTCTGGAAACACCATATATTTT. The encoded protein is CASSQGFGSGNTIYF.

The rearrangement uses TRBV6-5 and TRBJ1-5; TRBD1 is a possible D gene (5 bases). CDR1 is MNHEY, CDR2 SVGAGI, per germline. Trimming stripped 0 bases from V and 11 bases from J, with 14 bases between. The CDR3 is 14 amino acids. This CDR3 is CASSYSMTEGTQHF. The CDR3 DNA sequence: TGTGCCAGCAGTTACTCGATGACAGAAGGAACCCAGCATTTT.

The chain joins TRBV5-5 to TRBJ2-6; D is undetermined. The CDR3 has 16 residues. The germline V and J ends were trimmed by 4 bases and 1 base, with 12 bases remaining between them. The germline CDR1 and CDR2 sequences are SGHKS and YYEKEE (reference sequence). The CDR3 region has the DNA TGTGCCAGCAGCCCCACCTTGGCATCTGGGGCCAACGTCCTGACTTTC. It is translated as CASSPTLASGANVLTF. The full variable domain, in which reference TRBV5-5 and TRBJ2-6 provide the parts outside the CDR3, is DAGVTQSPTHLIKTRGQQVTLRCSPISGHKSVSWYQQVLGQGPQFIFQYYEKEERGRGNFPDRFSARQFPNYSSELNVNALLLGDSALYLCASSPTLASGANVLTFGAGSRLTVL.

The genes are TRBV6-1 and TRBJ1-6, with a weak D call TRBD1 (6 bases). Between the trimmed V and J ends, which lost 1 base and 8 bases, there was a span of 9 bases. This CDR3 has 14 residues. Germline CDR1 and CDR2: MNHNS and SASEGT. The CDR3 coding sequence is TGTGCCAGCAGTGAAGTAGGGGGTGATTCACCCCTCCACTTT. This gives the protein CASSEVGGDSPLHF.

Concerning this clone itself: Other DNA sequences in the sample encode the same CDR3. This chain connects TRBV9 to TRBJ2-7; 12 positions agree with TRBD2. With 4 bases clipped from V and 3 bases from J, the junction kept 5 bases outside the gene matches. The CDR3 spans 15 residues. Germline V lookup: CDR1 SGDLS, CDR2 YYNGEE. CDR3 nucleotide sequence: TGTGCCAGCAGCCCCAGACTAGCGGGAGTCTACGAGCAGTACTTC. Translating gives CASSPRLAGVYEQYF.

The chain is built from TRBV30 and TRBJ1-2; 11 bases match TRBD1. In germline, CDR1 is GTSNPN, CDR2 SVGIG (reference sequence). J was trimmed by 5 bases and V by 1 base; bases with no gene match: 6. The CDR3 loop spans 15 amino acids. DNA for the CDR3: TGTGCCTGGAGTGGGACAGGGGGCATTTTTTATGGCTACACCTTC. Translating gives CAWSGTGGIFYGYTF.

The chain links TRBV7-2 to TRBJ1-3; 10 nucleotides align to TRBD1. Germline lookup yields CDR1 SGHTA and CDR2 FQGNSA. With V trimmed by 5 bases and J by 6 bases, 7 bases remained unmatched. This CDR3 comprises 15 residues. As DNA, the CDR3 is TGTGCCAGCAGCATAGGACAGGGGGAACTAAACACCATATATTTT. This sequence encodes CASSIGQGELNTIYF.

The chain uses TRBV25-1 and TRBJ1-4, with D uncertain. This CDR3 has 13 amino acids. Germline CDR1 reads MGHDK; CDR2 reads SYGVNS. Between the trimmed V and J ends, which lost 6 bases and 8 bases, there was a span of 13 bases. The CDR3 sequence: CASSPGGFEKLFF. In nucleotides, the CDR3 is TGTGCCAGCAGCCCGGGAGGCTTCGAAAAACTGTTTTTT.

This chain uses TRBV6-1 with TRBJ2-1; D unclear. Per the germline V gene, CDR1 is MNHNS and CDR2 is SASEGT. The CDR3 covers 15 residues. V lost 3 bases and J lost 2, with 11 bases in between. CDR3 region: CASSEEPTAYNEQFF. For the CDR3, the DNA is TGTGCCAGCAGTGAGGAGCCTACGGCCTACAATGAGCAGTTCTTC.

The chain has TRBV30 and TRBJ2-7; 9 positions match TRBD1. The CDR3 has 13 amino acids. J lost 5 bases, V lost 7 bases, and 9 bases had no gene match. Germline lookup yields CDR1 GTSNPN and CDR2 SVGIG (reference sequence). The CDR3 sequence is CASRDREANEQYF. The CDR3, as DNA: TGTGCCTCCCGGGACAGGGAAGCCAACGAGCAGTACTTC.

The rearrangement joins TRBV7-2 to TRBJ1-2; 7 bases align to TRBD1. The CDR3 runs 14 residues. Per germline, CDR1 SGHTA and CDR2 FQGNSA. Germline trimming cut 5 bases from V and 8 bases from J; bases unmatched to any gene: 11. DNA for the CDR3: TGTGCCAGCAGCGTAGTTGACAGGGCCGGCGGCTACACCTTC. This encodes CASSVVDRAGGYTF.

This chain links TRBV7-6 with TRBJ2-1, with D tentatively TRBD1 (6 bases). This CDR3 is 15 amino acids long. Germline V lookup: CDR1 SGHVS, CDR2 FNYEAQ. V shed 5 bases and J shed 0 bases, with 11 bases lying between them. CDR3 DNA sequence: TGTGCCAGCAGCCCCAGGGGCCCCTCCTACAATGAGCAGTTCTTC. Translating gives CASSPRGPSYNEQFF.